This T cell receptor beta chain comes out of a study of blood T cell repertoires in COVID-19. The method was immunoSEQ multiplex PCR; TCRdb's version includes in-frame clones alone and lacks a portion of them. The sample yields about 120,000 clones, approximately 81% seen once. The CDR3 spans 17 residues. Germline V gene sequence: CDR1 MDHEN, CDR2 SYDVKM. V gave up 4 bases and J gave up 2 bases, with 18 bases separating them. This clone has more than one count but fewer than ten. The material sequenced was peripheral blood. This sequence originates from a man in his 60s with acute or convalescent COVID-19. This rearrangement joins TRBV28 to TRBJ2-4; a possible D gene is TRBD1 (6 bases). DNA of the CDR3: TGTGCCAGCAGTTGGCGTCTCACCCGGGACACCAAAAACATTCAGTACTTC. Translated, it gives CASSWRLTRDTKNIQYF.